This T cell receptor (beta chain) came from a study of beta chain features in type 1 diabetes. The investigators reverse transcribed all of the isolated RNA, so they sequenced expressed TCRB transcripts. Method: immunoSEQ multiplex PCR; TCRdb's copy keeps in-frame clones and lacks some. The sample includes around 250,000 clones, 13% to 15% of them seen just once. Once sorted, every population was more than 98% pure. General study points: Naive, central memory and Treg TCRB repertoires appeared more alike in patients than in healthy donors. Shorter TCRB CDR3s, moderately but significantly so, marked every one of the four CD4+ subsets in Type 1 diabetes patients. Shorter templates may be favored by PCR, equally so in patients and controls. Over-representation of high TCR-expressing cells was a possible consequence of cDNA sequencing.

Comment on this clone: Its antigen remains unknown.

J was trimmed by 6 bases and V by 5 bases; bases with no gene match: 13. CDR3 size: 15 residues. Germline CDR1 SGHRS, CDR2 YFSETQ. Sequencing was performed on naive CD4+ T cells from blood. This receptor was identified in a man aged 25-40 years with type 1 diabetes. The chain uses TRBV5-1 and TRBJ2-7; 8 bases agree with TRBD2. In DNA, the CDR3 is TGCGCCAGCAGGGTGGATCCCGGGACTAGTGGCGAGCAGTACTTC. Its translation: CASRVDPGTSGEQYF.